This entry lists 32 T cell receptor beta chains sequenced from one sample in a study of shared clonotypes between healthy human individuals. The naive CD8 population came from CD45RO-negative cells selected for CCR7, without terminally differentiated effector memory CD45RA+ cells. Sequencing was performed with immunoSEQ multiplex PCR; in TCRdb, only in-frame clones are kept and a portion is missing. The sample has 1.5 million to 2.5 million clones; approximately 94% are singletons. The material sequenced was naive CD8+ T cells sorted from blood. The source is a man aged 18-30 years in good health.

The chain joins TRBV7-9 to TRBJ1-2; D unresolved. Trimming stripped 5 bases from V and 2 bases from J, with 18 bases between. The germline gives CDR1 SEHNR, CDR2 FQNEAQ (reference sequence). CDR3 length: 16 residues. CDR3 region: CASSDSVEVVNYGYTF. Here the CDR3 DNA reads TGTGCCAGCAGCGACTCGGTTGAGGTAGTAAACTATGGCTACACCTTC.

CDR3 amino acids: CASSLESGLAGDGEQYF. In nucleotides, the CDR3 is TGTGCCAGCAGCTTAGAATCGGGACTAGCGGGAGATGGCGAGCAGTACTTC. The rearrangement joins TRBV7-6 to TRBJ2-7, with 14 bases matching TRBD2. Germline loops: CDR1 SGHVS, CDR2 FNYEAQ. This CDR3 contains 17 residues. With 1 base clipped from V and 6 bases from J, the junction kept 8 bases outside the gene matches.

The sample holds a few counts of this clone. The gene calls are TRBV4-2 and TRBJ2-7; D gene ambiguous. CDR1 is LGHNA, CDR2 YNFKEQ, per germline. Trimming took 0 bases from V and 2 from J, leaving 5 bases between them. The CDR3 runs 13 residues. The CDR3 loop is CASSQDSTYEQYF. CDR3 DNA: TGTGCCAGCAGCCAAGACAGTACCTACGAGCAGTACTTC.

A word on this clone: Other DNA sequences in the same sample also yield this CDR3. This chain links TRBV5-6 with TRBJ2-7; a weak D match, TRBD1 (5 bases). This CDR3 comprises 13 residues. V was clipped by 3 bases and J by 1 base, with 8 bases between them. CDR1 and CDR2 (germline): SGHDT, YYEEEE. In nucleotides, the CDR3 is TGTGCCAGCAGCTGGGGCATTTCCTACGAGCAGTACTTC. Protein product: CASSWGISYEQYF.

The rearrangement joins TRBV14 to TRBJ1-1; the D is unclear. The CDR3 loop spans 16 amino acids. V was clipped by 4 bases and J by 0 bases, with 15 bases between them. Germline V gene sequence: CDR1 SGHDN, CDR2 FVKESK. Written as DNA, the CDR3 is TGTGCCAGCAGCCTAGAGGTCGAACAGCTGAACACTGAAGCTTTCTTT. Amino acids: CASSLEVEQLNTEAFF.

CDR3 region: CASSPERGEKLFF. The CDR3 region has the DNA TGTGCCAGCAGCCCCGAACGAGGTGAAAAACTGTTTTTT. This sequence joins TRBV5-4 and TRBJ1-4; D remains unclear. V was trimmed by 4 bases and J by 7 bases, leaving 11 bases between them. Germline-derived CDR1 and CDR2 are SGHNT and YYREEE (reference sequence). The CDR3 length is 13 residues.

The chain employs TRBV5-6 and TRBJ2-7, with D unresolved. This CDR3 is 15 amino acids long. V lost 3 bases to trimming and J lost 0 bases, with 13 bases between them. CDR1 SGHDT and CDR2 YYEEEE come from the germline V gene. CDR3: CASSSSRHPSYEQYF. DNA of the CDR3: TGTGCCAGCAGCTCCTCCAGACACCCCTCCTACGAGCAGTACTTC.

With respect to this clone: A clone one base away is much larger, so this may be a read error. Different DNA sequences within this sample yield the same CDR3. The rearrangement joins TRBV28 to TRBJ2-5; 7 bases fit TRBD1. The CDR3 spans 13 residues. The V segment lost 4 bases and the J segment 5 bases; nucleotides outside the gene matches: 4. Germline V gives CDR1 MDHEN, CDR2 SYDVKM. This CDR3 reads CASSYDREETQYF. In DNA form, the CDR3 reads TGTGCCAGCAGTTACGACAGGGAGGAGACCCAGTACTTC.

This rearrangement joins TRBV30 to TRBJ2-2, with D unresolved. In germline, CDR1 is GTSNPN, CDR2 SVGIG (reference sequence). V was trimmed by 4 bases and J by 6 bases, leaving 9 bases between them. The CDR3 sequence is 12 residues long. The CDR3 is CAWKGIAGELFF. The CDR3 DNA sequence: TGTGCCTGGAAAGGAATCGCCGGGGAGCTGTTTTTT.

The chain couples TRBV27 to TRBJ2-7; 7 bases agree with TRBD2. The CDR3 loop spans 14 amino acids. The J segment lost 5 bases and the V segment lost 6 bases, leaving 10 bases of the junction unmatched. Looked up from germline, CDR1 is MNHEY and CDR2 is SMNVEV (reference sequence). Here the CDR3 reads CASSRRREDDEQYF. In DNA form, the CDR3 reads TGTGCCAGCAGCCGGAGACGGGAGGATGACGAGCAGTACTTC.

V gene TRBV29-1 combines with J gene TRBJ1-2; D is uncertain. This CDR3 is built from 12 residues. Trimming cost V 6 bases and J 2 bases, with 10 bases left between them. From germline, CDR1 is SQVTM and CDR2 ANQGSEA. CDR3 DNA sequence: TGCAGCGTCTTCGTAGGGAACTATGGCTACACCTTC. Protein: CSVFVGNYGYTF.

The chain's CDR3 is CASSSTASSYNSPLHF. DNA of the CDR3: TGTGCCAGCAGCTCTACAGCGAGCTCCTATAATTCACCCCTCCACTTT. V gene TRBV7-9 combines with J gene TRBJ1-6; D is unresolved. Trimming shortened V by 4 bases and J by 0 bases, and 10 bases separated the two germline ends. The CDR3 loop spans 16 amino acids. CDR1 is SEHNR, CDR2 FQNEAQ, per germline (reference sequence).

The table lists this clone with a count of one. The V and J genes are TRBV27 and TRBJ1-6; D unresolved. CDR3 size: 13 residues. The ends were cut back, 0 bases at V and 7 bases at J, with 4 bases in the middle. The V gene's germline CDR1 is MNHEY and CDR2 SMNVEV (reference sequence). CDR3 nucleotide sequence: TGTGCCAGCAGTTTATCTAGGAATTCACCCCTCCACTTT. Amino acid sequence: CASSLSRNSPLHF.

This chain links TRBV11-2 with TRBJ2-1; a weak D match, TRBD2 (6 bases). V lost 1 base and J 7 bases, leaving 17 bases between the germline ends. The CDR3 length is 16 residues. Germline CDR1 is SGHAT and CDR2 is FQNNGV. The CDR3 DNA follows: TGTGCCAGCAGCTTAGGTCACGGGAGTGGGAAGAATGAGCAGTTCTTC. It yields the protein CASSLGHGSGKNEQFF.

CDR3 sequence: CASSLRRELSYEQYF. The CDR3 DNA follows: TGTGCCAGCAGTTTGCGGCGGGAGCTCTCCTACGAGCAGTACTTC. The chain uses TRBV27 and TRBJ2-7, with 7 bases fitting TRBD2. The CDR3 runs to 15 residues. CDR1 and CDR2 from the germline V gene are MNHEY and SMNVEV (reference sequence). Unmatched junction bases numbered 5, after V lost 3 bases and J lost 0 bases.

The J gene is TRBJ2-1, the V gene TRBV7-9, with D perhaps assigned TRBD1 or TRBD2 (5 bases each). The CDR3 is 16 residues long. V shed 5 bases and J shed 0 bases, with 14 bases lying between them. Germline V gene data show CDR1 as SEHNR and CDR2 as FQNEAQ (reference sequence). This CDR3 is CASSGDGSSSYNEQFF. CDR3 coding DNA: TGTGCCAGCAGCGGGGACGGATCGAGCTCCTACAATGAGCAGTTCTTC.

On this clone: Other DNA variants within this sample encode the same CDR3. V and J are TRBV28 and TRBJ2-7, with 11 nucleotides matching TRBD1. V gave up 1 base and J gave up 4 bases; unmatched junction bases: 3. This CDR3 comprises 15 residues. Germline CDR1 and CDR2: MDHEN and SYDVKM. The CDR3 sequence: CASSLSGTGGYEQYF. The CDR3 coding sequence is TGTGCCAGCAGTTTATCAGGGACAGGGGGGTACGAGCAGTACTTC.

CDR3: CASSTRQGLEEQYF. The CDR3 nucleotides are TGTGCCAGCAGTACCAGACAGGGACTGGAAGAGCAGTACTTC. The chain recombines TRBV27 with TRBJ2-7; TRBD1 might be the D (7 bases). The CDR3 has 14 amino acids. Germline CDR1 is MNHEY and CDR2 is SMNVEV (reference sequence). The V end lost 5 bases, the J end lost 7 bases, and 18 bases lay between the germline ends.

The CDR3 is CASSFGALQPQHF. The CDR3 DNA follows: TGTGCCAGCAGTTTTGGGGCGTTGCAGCCCCAGCATTTT. The chain recombines TRBV27 with TRBJ1-5; D may be TRBD1 (5 bases). The CDR3 has 13 residues. Trimming removed 3 bases at V and 7 bases at J, with 10 bases between. The V gene's germline CDR1 is MNHEY and CDR2 SMNVEV (reference sequence).

The V call is TRBV27, the J call TRBJ2-1; 10 bases map to TRBD2. This CDR3 contains 15 residues. Per germline, CDR1 MNHEY and CDR2 SMNVEV (reference sequence). V trimming: 5 bases; J trimming: 4 bases; junction bases outside the gene matches: 5. The CDR3 DNA is TGTGCCAGCAGTACCGGGACTAGCGCGTACAATGAGCAGTTCTTC. Translation: CASSTGTSAYNEQFF.

The chain joins TRBV6-5 to TRBJ1-2; D is unclear. This CDR3 is 14 amino acids long. Trimming cost V 6 bases and J 8 bases, with 19 bases left between them. From germline, CDR1 is MNHEY and CDR2 SVGAGI. CDR3 region: CASSYREGPGGYTF. The CDR3 DNA reads as TGTGCCAGCAGCTACCGGGAGGGCCCGGGAGGCTACACCTTC.

V is TRBV28 and J is TRBJ2-7, with 9 bases fitting TRBD1. The junction had 12 bases not matched to a gene; V was cut back by 9 bases and J by 3 bases. CDR1 is MDHEN, CDR2 SYDVKM, per germline. CDR3 length equals 15 residues. CDR3 in amino acids: CARGLGQGYIYEQYF. The CDR3 DNA sequence: TGTGCCAGGGGCTTGGGACAGGGCTATATCTACGAGCAGTACTTC.

The J gene is TRBJ2-2, the V gene TRBV7-9; perhaps TRBD1 as D (5 bases). This CDR3 spans 16 amino acids. Trimming removed 2 bases from V and 4 bases from J, with 14 bases in between. Germline assignment: CDR1 SEHNR and CDR2 FQNEAQ (reference sequence). CDR3 protein: CASSLTKPRGTGELFF. The CDR3 coding sequence is TGTGCCAGCAGCTTAACGAAGCCTAGGGGCACCGGGGAGCTGTTTTTT.

This clone was recorded only once. The chain links TRBV9 to TRBJ1-5; possible D gene TRBD1, 5 bases. V was trimmed by 4 bases and J by 2 bases, leaving 13 bases between them. The germline gives CDR1 SGDLS, CDR2 YYNGEE. The length of the CDR3 is 15 residues. CDR3: CASSPRGGGNQPQHF. The CDR3 coding sequence is TGTGCCAGCAGCCCCCGGGGAGGGGGCAATCAGCCCCAGCATTTT. The variable domain in full, completed from reference TRBV9 and TRBJ1-5, reads DSGVTQTPKHLITATGQRVTLRCSPRSGDLSVYWYQQSLDQGLQFLIQYYNGEERAKGNILERFSAQQFPDLHSELNLSSLELGDSALYFCASSPRGGGNQPQHFGDGTRLSIL.

The count of this clone is one. This chain joins TRBV7-9 and TRBJ2-7; D is ambiguous. The germline CDR1 and CDR2 sequences are SEHNR and FQNEAQ (reference sequence). Trimming took off 5 bases at V and 0 bases at J, with 8 bases between the two ends. This CDR3 is 13 amino acids long. CDR3 amino acids: CASSGATSYEQYF. The CDR3 region has the DNA TGTGCCAGCAGCGGTGCAACCTCCTACGAGCAGTACTTC.

The chain joins TRBV19 to TRBJ2-2; 12 nucleotides agree with TRBD2. The junction had 4 bases not matched to a gene; V was cut back by 8 bases and J by 6 bases. The CDR3 length is 14 residues. Germline lookup yields CDR1 LNHDA and CDR2 SQIVND (reference sequence). The chain's CDR3 is CASGLAGMSGELFF. As DNA, the CDR3 is TGTGCCAGTGGACTAGCGGGAATGTCCGGGGAGCTGTTTTTT.

The rearrangement links TRBV25-1 to TRBJ2-1, with D perhaps TRBD2 (6 bases). The CDR3 is 18 residues long. The V end was cut by 1 base, the J end by 7 bases, with 23 bases between. The germline V gene encodes CDR1 MGHDK and CDR2 SYGVNS. The CDR3 sequence: CASSESGGRDTFSNEQFF. The CDR3 DNA follows: TGTGCCAGCAGTGAATCGGGCGGGCGGGATACCTTTAGTAATGAGCAGTTCTTC.

The V call is TRBV9, the J call TRBJ1-6, with D perhaps matching TRBD1 (5 bases). V was shortened by 3 bases and J by 2 bases, with 12 bases between the two germline ends. The CDR3 runs 16 residues. Germline V gene data show CDR1 as SGDLS and CDR2 as YYNGEE. CDR3 nucleotide sequence: TGTGCCAGCAGCGACCAGGGTGTCACCTATAATTCACCCCTCCACTTT. This translates into CASSDQGVTYNSPLHF. Full variable domain (missing parts from reference TRBV9 and TRBJ1-6): DSGVTQTPKHLITATGQRVTLRCSPRSGDLSVYWYQQSLDQGLQFLIQYYNGEERAKGNILERFSAQQFPDLHSELNLSSLELGDSALYFCASSDQGVTYNSPLHFGNGTRLTVT.

This clone was observed a single time. Other DNA sequences in this sample translate to the same CDR3. V usage is TRBV2 and J usage is TRBJ1-2; TRBD1 matches at 8 bases. The junction had 2 bases not matched to a gene; V was cut back by 3 bases and J by 2 bases. The CDR3 has 14 amino acids. Germline-derived CDR1 and CDR2 are SNHLY and FYNNEI. The CDR3 DNA reads as TGTGCCAGCAGTGAGGGGACAGGCAACTATGGCTACACCTTC. It is translated as CASSEGTGNYGYTF. Together with reference TRBV2 and TRBJ1-2, the CDR3 gives the full variable domain: EPEVTQTPSHQVTQMGQEVILRCVPISNHLYFYWYRQILGQKVEFLVSFYNNEISEKSEIFDDQFSVERPDGSNFTLKIRSTKLEDSAMYFCASSEGTGNYGYTFGSGTRLTVV.

The chain employs TRBV27 and TRBJ2-1; D call uncertain. Germline CDR1 and CDR2: MNHEY and SMNVEV (reference sequence). The germline V and J ends were trimmed by 0 bases and 3 bases, with 9 bases remaining between them. The CDR3 contains 15 residues. The CDR3 bases are TGTGCCAGCAGTTTATCGGGATTTCTCTACAATGAGCAGTTCTTC. The encoded protein is CASSLSGFLYNEQFF.

This chain's CDR3 is CASSFSGQGESEAFF. CDR3 in DNA: TGTGCCAGCAGCTTCTCCGGACAGGGGGAGTCTGAAGCTTTCTTT. The V and J genes are TRBV5-4 and TRBJ1-1; 10 bases are shared with TRBD1. V shed 2 bases, J shed 6 bases, and the junction held 7 bases outside the gene matches. Per germline, CDR1 SGHNT and CDR2 YYREEE (reference sequence). The CDR3 contains 15 residues.

The V gene is TRBV21-1, the J gene TRBJ2-7; no DNA check was done on the table's D call, TRBD2. TRBV21-1 is reported as a pseudogene. This CDR3 is 18 amino acids long. CDR3 DNA sequence: TGTGCCAGCAGCGAAAGGACTAGCACGAGGCGGAGACGGTACGAGCAGTACTTC. Translating it yields CASSERTSTRRRRYEQYF.